The present T cell receptor beta chain was sequenced within a study of PD-1 blockade in mismatch repair-deficient tumors. Study-level information: All were previously treated, progressing patients with eleven to twelve mismatch repair-deficient cancer types.

The CDR3 length is 16 residues. Germline CDR1 and CDR2: LNHDA and SQIVND (reference sequence). The germline V and J ends were trimmed by 4 bases and 0 bases, with 13 bases remaining between them. Produced via immunoSEQ multiplex PCR; TCRdb's table is partial and in-frame only. The repertoire holds 14,000 or so clones, with approximately 82% as singletons. The rearrangement links TRBV19 to TRBJ2-1, with D hard to call. The sample consisted of PBMCs, taken less than 15 weeks after starting pembrolizumab. This receptor was identified in an adult with mismatch repair-deficient cancer. CDR3 region: CASSNRATGSYNEQFF. The CDR3 bases are TGTGCCAGTAGTAATCGAGCGACGGGCTCCTACAATGAGCAGTTCTTC. The whole variable domain, remainder taken from reference TRBV19 and TRBJ2-1, is DGGITQSPKYLFRKEGQNVTLSCEQNLNHDAMYWYRQDPGQGLRLIYYSQIVNDFQKGDIAEGYSVSREKKESFPLTVTSAQKNPTAFYLCASSNRATGSYNEQFFGPGTRLTVL.